This T cell receptor (beta chain) was recorded in a study of glioma-infiltrating T cells (dated by TCRdb to between 2015 and 2016). For context, the study as a whole: The study sequenced TCR alpha- and beta-chain repertoires from glioma tissue, from non-neoplastic brain tissue and from matched peripheral blood mononuclear cells. To measure how far tissue and blood T-cell populations diverged, each tissue-infiltrating repertoire was compared against the peripheral blood repertoire of the same patient. The paired cohort was made up of three low-grade glioma patients, several primary glioblastoma patients and three non-glioma patients who contributed non-neoplastic brain tissue. The paper as a whole reports these results and caveats: In non-neoplastic patients, VJ-independent divergence between tissue and blood fell below expectation, whereas in all gliomas, and especially in low-grade gliomas, the divergence rose above expectation. Group comparisons were based on small numbers of patients: three non-neoplastic, three low-grade glioma and eight glioblastoma patients. Very few CDR3 sequences were shared between tissue and blood, attributed to high CDR3 diversity and limited sampling.

TCR alpha and beta CDR3 regions were amplified with the iRepertoire nested amplicon-rescue multiplex PCR (arm-PCR) platform from RNA. The input for one-step reverse transcription and amplification was roughly 85-400 ng of tissue mRNA or PBMC total RNA. Following bead purification, Illumina adapters were added through a secondary multiplex PCR, and the libraries were then gel-purified between 200 and 400 bp. The libraries contained internal 6-nucleotide barcodes that were used for demultiplexing. Sequencing of libraries was performed on an Illumina MiSeq with 2x220 or 2x250 nucleotide paired-end reads. The original methods were these. FLASH 1.2.11 was used to merge paired reads, and BWA-MEM then aligned the reads to the GRCh37 human genome before TRA and TRB reads were extracted. V and J assignment used an IMGT-derived reference of cassette sequences and CDR3 motifs that included pseudogenes. Reads were translated in three frames, and productive CDR3s were defined as those with a C...FGXG motif and no stop codons. Clonotypes were defined as unique combinations of V-J cassette pair and CDR3 amino acid sequence. Hamming distance filtering was applied to reads, with thresholds set by the sequence error rate of each sample in mapped regions. The raw public reads went through TCRdb reprocessing: fastp at Q25, MiXCR clone calling, in-frame beta chains kept. Every CDR3 protein is listed once, alongside the most common genes and DNA of its rows. The V and J calls shown here were made by TCRdb, not taken from the authors' results. The sample table lists 150,000 or so distinct CDR3 sequences, about 39% of them with a count of one. The ten largest make up over 15% of the sample.

For this clonotype: What antigen it recognizes has not been identified. No quality values exist for individual bases; no much larger clone is one base distant.

The junction carries 14 bases between V and J, which are trimmed by 2 bases and 1 base respectively. The CDR1 and CDR2 encoded by the germline V gene are MNHEY and SVGEGT. The CDR3 measures 16 amino acids from cysteine to phenylalanine. Only the CDR3 part of the read is kept: 48 bases, read in frame from the first base. Sequences were obtained from glioma tissue, nonneoplastic brain tissue, or PBMCs (not recorded which). The TCR comes from a human donor with low-grade glioma or glioblastoma, undergoing nonglioma brain surgery, or in good health (not recorded which). In this chain, TRBV6-2 or TRBV6-3 is recombined with TRBJ2-5, with no confident D gene call. The nucleotides read TGTGCCAGCAGTTACCAGACGCTAGTCCGCCAAGAGACCCAGTACTTC. It is translated as CASSYQTLVRQETQYF.